This TCR beta chain was captured by sequencing in a study of T-cell memory formation after mild COVID-19. Looking at the study overall: For the most part, TCR clusters were specific to one donor. Whole-study results and caveats: The study detected some responding clones in pre-infection memory, suggesting cross-reactive memory joined. CM and EM subsets held most contracting CD4+ clones; EMRA held CD8+ ones. Second-wave clones with a day 37 peak had unconfirmed SARS-CoV-2 specificity.

V was pared by 8 bases and J by 3 bases, with 13 bases between. Germline V gene sequence: CDR1 SGHTA, CDR2 FQGNSA. This CDR3 region has 14 residues. A note on this clonotype: What it recognizes is unknown.

TCRdb fed the 5' RACE reads into MiXCR, producing one record per CDR3 protein. The repertoire holds 280,000 or so distinct CDR3 sequences, with roughly 17% as singletons. The chain has TRBV7-2 and TRBJ1-4; D is unclear. Sequencing was done on a sample of PBMCs or a T cell subset sorted from them (not recorded which). The source is a man younger than 30 who had mild COVID-19 (a few samples of this study predate the infection). Cell type and time point are not known. CDR3 loop: CASRQDRSNEKLFF. The CDR3 nucleotides are TGTGCCAGCCGGCAAGACCGATCTAATGAAAAACTGTTTTTT. The whole variable domain, remainder taken from reference TRBV7-2 and TRBJ1-4, is GAGVSQSPSNKVTEKGKDVELRCDPISGHTALYWYRQSLGQGLEFLIYFQGNSAPDKSGLPSDRFSAERTGGSVSTLTIQRTQQEDSAVYLCASRQDRSNEKLFFGSGTQLSVL.